Listed here are 17 T cell receptor beta chains from one sample, sequenced in a study of blood T cell repertoires in COVID-19. Sequencing used immunoSEQ multiplex PCR; TCRdb keeps in-frame clones, though not all of them. The sample records 430,000 or so clones, over 85% being singletons. The specimen was peripheral blood. The origin of the receptors is a man aged 18 to 35 with COVID-19, enrolled during active disease.

V and J are TRBV10-2 and TRBJ1-5; possibly TRBD1 for D (5 bases). CDR3 length: 12 amino acids. Trimming removed 6 bases at V and 10 bases at J, with 13 bases between. The germline V gene encodes CDR1 WSHSY and CDR2 SAAADI. CDR3 coding DNA: TGCGCCAGCAGCTCCGACAGCTTTCCCCAGCATTTT. Amino acid sequence: CASSSDSFPQHF.

The rearrangement joins TRBV18 to TRBJ1-3; no definite D call. Germline V gene lookup returns CDR1 KGHSH and CDR2 LQKENI. Trimming stripped 1 base from V and 3 bases from J, with 10 bases between. The CDR3 sequence is 15 residues long. The CDR3 coding sequence is TGTGCCAGCTCACCACGGGTTGAGGGTGGAAACACCATATATTTT. Its translation: CASSPRVEGGNTIYF.

The rearrangement uses TRBV11-2 and TRBJ2-1, with TRBD2 matching over 11 bases. Germline V gene sequence: CDR1 SGHAT, CDR2 FQNNGV. Trimming took 11 bases from V and 0 from J; bases not matched to a gene: 12. The CDR3 is 17 amino acids. CDR3 loop: CASATSGNPASYNEQFF. The CDR3 nucleotides read TGTGCCTCCGCGACTAGCGGGAACCCCGCCTCCTACAATGAGCAGTTCTTC.

The chain couples TRBV5-1 to TRBJ2-3; 12 bases align to TRBD2. V trimming: 2 bases; J trimming: 2 bases; junction bases outside the gene matches: 3. Germline V lookup: CDR1 SGHRS, CDR2 YFSETQ. The CDR3 is 16 residues long. The CDR3 DNA follows: TGCGCCAGCAGCTTTCGGACTAGCGGGACCACAGATACGCAGTATTTT. Residues: CASSFRTSGTTDTQYF.

The chain combines TRBV12-3 or TRBV12-4 with TRBJ1-2; weak D call: TRBD1 (5 bases). This CDR3 is 12 amino acids long. Trimming left V 8 bases short and J 4 bases short, with 11 bases between. CDR3 nucleotides: TGTGCCAGCTCCCGGGGGGGCTATGGCTACACCTTC. It specifies CASSRGGYGYTF.

V is TRBV9 and J is TRBJ2-3; 7 positions agree with TRBD2. The V gene end was trimmed by 0 bases and the J gene end by 2 bases; junction bases not matched to a gene: 6. CDR1 is SGDLS, CDR2 YYNGEE, per germline. The CDR3 covers 16 residues. The CDR3 sequence is CASSVVGGGVTDTQYF. CDR3 bases: TGTGCCAGCAGCGTAGTCGGCGGGGGAGTCACAGATACGCAGTATTTT.

This sequence joins TRBV4-1 and TRBJ2-1; 7 nucleotides line up with TRBD2. The germline V gene encodes CDR1 MGHRA and CDR2 YSYEKL. V shed 3 bases, J shed 6 bases, and the junction held 11 bases outside the gene matches. The CDR3 is 16 amino acids. As DNA, the CDR3 is TGCGCCAGCAGCCATACCTTAGCGGGTTACGCCAATGAGCAGTTCTTC. Residues: CASSHTLAGYANEQFF.

The V call is TRBV7-9, the J call TRBJ2-3; 7 nucleotides line up with TRBD1. Trimming cost V 0 bases and J 2 bases; bases outside gene matches: 2. Germline V lookup: CDR1 SEHNR, CDR2 FQNEAQ (reference sequence). The CDR3 totals 15 residues. The CDR3 loop reads CASSLAGQPTDTQYF. As DNA, the CDR3 is TGTGCCAGCAGCTTAGCGGGACAGCCCACAGATACGCAGTATTTT.

Points on this clone: The same CDR3 arises from other DNA sequences in this sample as well. V is TRBV2 and J is TRBJ2-5; TRBD2 agrees at 11 bases. Trimming at V came to 7 bases and at J to 5 bases, leaving 3 bases not matched to a gene. In germline, CDR1 is SNHLY, CDR2 FYNNEI. The CDR3 loop spans 13 amino acids. In DNA, the CDR3 is TGTGCCAGCAAGACTAGCGGGAAGGAGACCCAGTACTTC. Translating gives CASKTSGKETQYF.

This chain connects TRBV6-5 to TRBJ2-7; 8 bases are a match to TRBD2. Germline trimming cut 7 bases from V and 3 bases from J; bases unmatched to any gene: 11. Germline V gene sequence: CDR1 MNHEY, CDR2 SVGAGI. The CDR3 runs 15 residues. The CDR3 is CASTPGLDRIYEQYF. The CDR3 DNA is TGTGCCAGCACCCCGGGACTAGATCGAATCTACGAGCAGTACTTC.

The chain combines TRBV11-3 with TRBJ2-3; D gene ambiguous. V was clipped by 5 bases and J by 3 bases, with 15 bases between them. Germline-derived CDR1 and CDR2 are SGHNT and YENEEA. The CDR3 is 15 residues long. The CDR3 is CASSGGLERTDTQYF. CDR3 DNA: TGTGCCAGCAGCGGCGGCCTGGAGAGGACAGATACGCAGTATTTT.

The rearrangement uses TRBV21-1 and TRBJ2-7; the table gives TRBD2 as D, unverified against the DNA. TRBV21-1 is listed as a pseudogene. This CDR3 has 16 amino acids. The CDR3 spells CASSKSGRASLYEQYF. CDR3 nucleotides: TGTGCCAGCAGCAAAAGCGGGAGGGCCTCCCTTTACGAGCAGTACTTC.

About this clone: Other DNA variants within this sample encode the same CDR3. The genes are TRBV6-5 and TRBJ1-5; 10 nucleotides line up with TRBD1. V lost 6 bases and J lost 4; bases outside the gene matches: 6. The CDR3 contains 15 residues. Germline lookup yields CDR1 MNHEY and CDR2 SVGAGI. The CDR3 region is CASSRDRGGNQPQHF. As DNA, the CDR3 is TGTGCCAGCAGCCGGGACAGGGGAGGAAATCAGCCCCAGCATTTT.

The chain is built from TRBV7-3 and TRBJ2-1, with D possibly TRBD2 on 6 matching bases. The V end was cut by 5 bases, the J end by 8 bases, with 19 bases between. The V gene's germline CDR1 is SGHTA and CDR2 FQGTGA. The CDR3 is 15 amino acids. The CDR3 nucleotides read TGTGCCAGCAGCGAATCATCGGGGGATTTCGATGAGCAGTTCTTC. This encodes CASSESSGDFDEQFF.

This clone was found a few times. This sample includes further DNA sequences coding for the same CDR3. V and J are TRBV5-1 and TRBJ2-3; 10 bases fit TRBD2. This CDR3 is 15 amino acids long. In germline, CDR1 is SGHRS, CDR2 YFSETQ. V lost 2 bases to trimming and J lost 1 base; unmatched junction nucleotides: 1. CDR3 in amino acids: CASSLAGGGTDTQYF. CDR3 coding DNA: TGCGCCAGCAGCTTAGCGGGAGGGGGCACAGATACGCAGTATTTT.

This chain links TRBV4-1 with TRBJ2-7, with unresolved D. The CDR3 extends over 13 amino acids. The ends were cut back, 0 bases at V and 3 bases at J, with 6 bases in the middle. Germline CDR1 reads MGHRA; CDR2 reads YSYEKL. This CDR3 is CASSQERYYEQYF. The CDR3 coding sequence is TGCGCCAGCAGCCAAGAGAGATACTACGAGCAGTACTTC.

The rearrangement joins TRBV4-1 to TRBJ2-2, with 13 bases that match TRBD2. Germline-derived CDR1 and CDR2 are MGHRA and YSYEKL. After removal of 6 bases from V and 4 bases from J, the junction contained 8 bases not matched to a gene. This CDR3 contains 17 residues. In DNA, the CDR3 is TGCGCCAGCAGATCCACGGGACTAGCGGGAACCACCGGGGAGCTGTTTTTT. It translates to CASRSTGLAGTTGELFF.